These 31 T cell receptor beta chains originate from one sample sequenced in a study of lymphopenia after photon versus proton radiotherapy. Libraries were prepared by immunoSEQ multiplex PCR; TCRdb keeps only in-frame clonotypes and omits some of them. The data show 55,000 to 85,000 clones, under 95% seen once. The specimen comprised peripheral blood, sampled from a patient treated with photon-based radiotherapy. The source of these receptors is a woman between 40 and 55 years old with cholangiocarcinoma.

This rearrangement joins TRBV4-3 to TRBJ1-2; D is uncertain. Germline CDR1 reads LGHNA; CDR2 reads YSLEER. This CDR3 has 15 amino acids. V dropped 0 bases and J dropped 6 bases, with 14 bases sitting between them. The CDR3 is CASSQDQHGGNGYTF. The CDR3 coding sequence is TGCGCCAGCAGCCAAGATCAGCACGGTGGGAATGGCTACACCTTC.

This chain uses TRBV27 with TRBJ2-3; 12 bases are shared with TRBD2. The CDR3 has 12 residues. CDR1 and CDR2 from the germline V gene are MNHEY and SMNVEV (reference sequence). With V trimmed by 5 bases and J by 14 bases, 5 bases remained unmatched. The CDR3 DNA reads as TGTGCCAGCAGTGCGACTAGCGGGAGCATGTATTTT. Protein sequence: CASSATSGSMYF.

This clone was counted once. The V and J genes are TRBV19 and TRBJ1-2; no reliable D call. The CDR3 spans 14 residues. Germline V lookup: CDR1 LNHDA, CDR2 SQIVND (reference sequence). Trimming pared 2 bases from V and 10 bases from J, leaving 17 bases between. CDR3 in amino acids: CASSISSGDSVYTF. CDR3 nucleotide sequence: TGTGCCAGTAGTATATCCTCCGGGGATAGCGTCTACACCTTC.

V is TRBV19 and J is TRBJ2-7; TRBD1 or TRBD2 may be the D gene (5 bases each). In germline, CDR1 is LNHDA, CDR2 SQIVND (reference sequence). The CDR3 runs to 15 residues. The V end was cut by 3 bases, the J end by 5 bases, with 17 bases between. The CDR3 region is CASSMRRPGGDEQYF. Here the CDR3 DNA reads TGTGCCAGTAGTATGCGGCGGCCTGGGGGAGACGAGCAGTACTTC.

This chain links TRBV6-6 with TRBJ1-1; 7 nucleotides line up with TRBD1. After removal of 2 bases from V and 7 bases from J, the junction contained 7 bases not matched to a gene. Germline V lookup: CDR1 MNHNY, CDR2 SVGAGI (reference sequence). This CDR3 has 14 amino acids. CDR3 region: CASSYDRDRGEAFF. As DNA, the CDR3 is TGTGCCAGCAGTTACGACCGGGACAGAGGTGAAGCTTTCTTT.

This chain uses TRBV28 with TRBJ1-2; D ambiguous. CDR1 is MDHEN, CDR2 SYDVKM, per germline. Trimming cost V 8 bases and J 5 bases, with 9 bases left between them. The length of the CDR3 is 11 residues. The CDR3 DNA is TGTGCCAGCGGTAAGGGTTATGGCTACACCTTC. Protein product: CASGKGYGYTF.

To note about this clone: The junction departs from the called germline gene at one end, perhaps through a read error. CDR3 loop: CASSLGGYNTGELFF. The CDR3, as DNA: TGCGCCAGCAGCTTGGGGGGGTATAACACCGGGGAGCTGTTTTTT. The V gene is TRBV5-4, the J gene TRBJ2-2; 7 bases align to TRBD2. This CDR3 region has 15 residues. Germline assignment: CDR1 SGHNT and CDR2 YYREEE (reference sequence). The full variable domain, completed using reference TRBV5-4 and TRBJ2-2, is ETGVTQSPTHLIKTRGQQVTLRCSSQSGHNTVSWYQQALGQGPQFIFQYYREEENGRGNFPPRFSGLQFPNYSSELNVNALELDDSALYLCASSLGGYNTGELFFGEGSRLTVL.

The chain employs TRBV5-6 and TRBJ1-2; no clear D gene. Trimming shortened V by 1 base and J by 5 bases, and 18 bases separated the two germline ends. The CDR3 runs 16 residues. Germline V gene lookup returns CDR1 SGHDT and CDR2 YYEEEE. The CDR3 DNA reads TGTGCCAGCAGCTTGTGGAACTCACTGGGAAGTTATGGCTACACCTTC. It translates to CASSLWNSLGSYGYTF.

J is TRBJ1-2 and V is TRBV7-2; maybe TRBD1 (6 bases). This CDR3 region has 14 residues. Trimming took 5 bases from V and 7 from J, leaving 17 bases between them. The germline gives CDR1 SGHTA, CDR2 FQGNSA. The CDR3: CASSQDSKIGGYTF. For the CDR3, the DNA is TGTGCCAGCAGCCAGGACAGTAAGATTGGTGGCTACACCTTC. The whole variable domain, filled in from reference TRBV7-2 and TRBJ1-2, reads GAGVSQSPSNKVTEKGKDVELRCDPISGHTALYWYRQSLGQGLEFLIYFQGNSAPDKSGLPSDRFSAERTGGSVSTLTIQRTQQEDSAVYLCASSQDSKIGGYTFGSGTRLTVV.

Here the CDR3 DNA reads TGTGCCAGCAGTTACGGCAGTGTAGAGTTCTTC. This encodes CASSYGSVEFF. The rearrangement uses TRBV6-5 and TRBJ2-1; D remains ambiguous. This CDR3 region has 11 residues. V lost 2 bases and J lost 14, with 10 bases in between. The germline CDR1 and CDR2 sequences are MNHEY and SVGAGI.

The rearrangement uses TRBV19 and TRBJ1-4; D is ambiguous. In germline, CDR1 is LNHDA, CDR2 SQIVND (reference sequence). This CDR3 has 14 residues. Trimming removed 3 bases from V and 8 bases from J, with 13 bases in between. The CDR3 DNA follows: TGTGCCAGTAGTATCCCGGGGAGAAGCGAAAAACTGTTTTTT. This sequence encodes CASSIPGRSEKLFF.

The rearrangement links TRBV5-1 to TRBJ2-6, with TRBD1 matching over 9 bases. This CDR3 contains 17 residues. The germline V gene has CDR1 SGHRS and CDR2 YFSETQ. With 4 bases clipped from V and 1 base from J, the junction kept 6 bases outside the gene matches. In DNA, the CDR3 is TGCGCCAGCAGCGCCGGGACAGGGAGGTCTGGGGCCAACGTCCTGACTTTC. Translated: CASSAGTGRSGANVLTF.

The rearrangement links TRBV5-1 to TRBJ1-1, with TRBD1 matching over 12 bases. CDR3 length: 16 residues. Trimming cost V 0 bases and J 7 bases; bases outside gene matches: 7. Germline CDR1 reads SGHRS; CDR2 reads YFSETQ. CDR3 loop: CASSLEGTGGAGEAFF. CDR3 bases: TGCGCCAGCAGCTTGGAAGGGACAGGGGGCGCGGGTGAAGCTTTCTTT.

The chain has TRBV29-1 and TRBJ1-2; 9 bases line up with TRBD1. CDR1 and CDR2 from the germline V gene are SQVTM and ANQGSEA. The ends lost 0 bases at V and 5 bases at J; junction bases unmatched: 4. This CDR3 contains 14 residues. As DNA, the CDR3 is TGCAGCGTTGAAGATCGCGGGACAGGGTATGGCTACACCTTC. Amino acids: CSVEDRGTGYGYTF.

This chain links TRBV30 with TRBJ2-7; the match to TRBD2 covers 8 bases. CDR3 length equals 14 residues. V shed 6 bases, J shed 2 bases, and the junction held 9 bases outside the gene matches. Germline V gene data show CDR1 as GTSNPN and CDR2 as SVGIG (reference sequence). In DNA, the CDR3 is TGTGCCTGCCCGCGGCGGGAGGCGGCCTACGAGCAGTACTTC. It is translated as CACPRREAAYEQYF.

The chain links TRBV5-4 to TRBJ1-2; D is perhaps TRBD1 (5 bases). V lost 5 bases and J lost 0, with 11 bases in between. Germline V gene lookup returns CDR1 SGHNT and CDR2 YYREEE (reference sequence). CDR3 length equals 14 residues. CDR3: CASREGRANYGYTF. For the CDR3, the DNA is TGTGCCAGCAGGGAGGGACGGGCTAACTATGGCTACACCTTC.

The CDR3 nucleotides are TGTGCCAGCAGCCGCAGTAGAGAAAAACTGTTTTTT. Translating gives CASSRSREKLFF. The V and J genes are TRBV11-2 and TRBJ1-4; D uncertain. The CDR3 consists of 12 residues. V was pared by 5 bases and J by 8 bases, with 9 bases between. Germline CDR1 reads SGHAT; CDR2 reads FQNNGV.

The rearrangement links TRBV27 to TRBJ2-1, with TRBD1 matching over 7 bases. From germline, CDR1 is MNHEY and CDR2 SMNVEV (reference sequence). The CDR3 is 15 amino acids. V shed 5 bases, J shed 2 bases, and the junction held 6 bases outside the gene matches. In DNA form, the CDR3 reads TGTGCCAGCAGTGTCCGGGACAGACCCTACAATGAGCAGTTCTTC. Translating gives CASSVRDRPYNEQFF.

The rearrangement links TRBV30 to TRBJ2-3; D possibly corresponds to TRBD2 (7 bases). The CDR3 loop spans 13 amino acids. In germline, CDR1 is GTSNPN, CDR2 SVGIG (reference sequence). V shed 3 bases and J shed 5 bases, with 12 bases lying between them. CDR3 amino acids: CAWRGGAGDTQYF. The CDR3 DNA follows: TGTGCCTGGAGAGGGGGGGCCGGAGATACGCAGTATTTT.

The rearrangement links TRBV10-3 to TRBJ2-3, with unresolved D. The CDR3 consists of 16 residues. Per germline, CDR1 ENHRY and CDR2 SYGVKD. V was cut by 8 bases and J by 1 base, with 19 bases left in between. The CDR3 nucleotides read TGTGCCATCGAGGCAGGCGGCGGCCTACGCACAGATACGCAGTATTTT. It specifies CAIEAGGGLRTDTQYF.

The V gene is TRBV28, the J gene TRBJ1-1; D may be TRBD1 (5 bases). Germline loops: CDR1 MDHEN, CDR2 SYDVKM. The CDR3 length is 14 residues. The germline V and J ends were trimmed by 5 bases and 6 bases, with 16 bases remaining between them. CDR3 sequence (DNA): TGTGCCAGCAGTCTGGCAGGGCTTCGGGCTGAAGCTTTCTTT. Its protein is CASSLAGLRAEAFF.

The count of this clone is one. V usage is TRBV7-2 and J usage is TRBJ1-1; 9 positions match TRBD1. The V and J ends lost 5 bases and 6 bases, in that order; junction bases with no gene match: 10. This CDR3 has 15 amino acids. Germline CDR1 is SGHTA and CDR2 is FQGNSA. Here the CDR3 reads CASSGAGTGRSEAFF. DNA of the CDR3: TGTGCCAGCAGCGGAGCCGGGACAGGGAGATCTGAAGCTTTCTTT.

The rearrangement joins TRBV28 to TRBJ2-5; 10 nucleotides line up with TRBD1. The CDR3 length is 15 residues. Trimming removed 4 bases from V and 2 bases from J; junction bases left unmatched: 4. Germline CDR1 and CDR2: MDHEN and SYDVKM. CDR3 loop: CASSSGQGIQETQYF. In DNA, the CDR3 is TGTGCCAGCAGTTCGGGACAGGGGATTCAAGAGACCCAGTACTTC.

V gene TRBV27 combines with J gene TRBJ1-5; 8 bases are shared with TRBD1. Germline values: CDR1 MNHEY, CDR2 SMNVEV (reference sequence). Trimming removed 6 bases from V and 5 bases from J; junction bases left unmatched: 12. The CDR3 runs 16 residues. CDR3 sequence (DNA): TGTGCCAGCAGCCCTCTTTTCAGGGGGCCCGATCAGCCCCAGCATTTT. Amino acid sequence: CASSPLFRGPDQPQHF.

CDR3 loop: CAWSGAGGLTGELFF. The CDR3 nucleotides are TGTGCCTGGAGTGGAGCGGGGGGATTAACCGGGGAGCTGTTTTTT. The V call is TRBV30, the J call TRBJ2-2; 9 nucleotides match TRBD2. J was trimmed by 5 bases and V by 1 base; bases with no gene match: 5. The length of the CDR3 is 15 residues. CDR1 GTSNPN and CDR2 SVGIG come from the germline V gene (reference sequence).

The V call is TRBV6-1, the J call TRBJ2-7; tentatively, D is TRBD1 (6 bases). The CDR3 spans 13 residues. From germline, CDR1 is MNHNS and CDR2 SASEGT. With 6 bases removed from V and 6 bases from J, the gap between germline ends came to 15 bases. The CDR3 nucleotides are TGTGCCAGCAGGAGGACAGCCACGACCGAGCAGTACTTC. Residues: CASRRTATTEQYF.

The chain combines TRBV6-5 with TRBJ1-1; no clear D. V dropped 5 bases and J dropped 1 base, with 11 bases sitting between them. The CDR3 totals 14 residues. From germline, CDR1 is MNHEY and CDR2 SVGAGI. The CDR3 here is CASSPDPRNTEAFF. The DNA of the CDR3 is TGTGCCAGCAGTCCCGACCCTAGGAACACTGAAGCTTTCTTT.

Only one count was recorded for this clone. The V call is TRBV11-2, the J call TRBJ2-7; D remains ambiguous. Per germline, CDR1 SGHAT and CDR2 FQNNGV. Trimming took 2 bases from V and 0 from J, leaving 2 bases between them. This CDR3 region has 12 residues. DNA of the CDR3: TGTGCCAGCAGCTTAAGCTCCTACGAGCAGTACTTC. Residues: CASSLSSYEQYF.

This clone was recorded only once. This chain connects TRBV4-3 to TRBJ2-7; 8 nucleotides match TRBD2. The CDR3 length is 15 residues. Germline V gene lookup returns CDR1 LGHNA and CDR2 YSLEER. The V gene end was trimmed by 1 base and the J gene end by 1 base; junction bases not matched to a gene: 3. The chain's CDR3 is CASSQGIAGSYEQYF. The CDR3 coding sequence is TGCGCCAGCAGCCAAGGGATAGCGGGATCCTACGAGCAGTACTTC.

The gene calls are TRBV9 and TRBJ2-2, with TRBD2 as a possible D gene (7 bases). Germline V gives CDR1 SGDLS, CDR2 YYNGEE. The V end was cut by 1 base, the J end by 6 bases, with 10 bases between. The CDR3 is 14 residues long. CDR3 amino acids: CASSVSGGPGELFF. The CDR3 nucleotides read TGTGCCAGCAGCGTATCGGGGGGCCCCGGGGAGCTGTTTTTT.

The V gene is TRBV6-6, the J gene TRBJ1-1; D gene ambiguous. The CDR3 is 13 amino acids. Germline loops: CDR1 MNHNY, CDR2 SVGAGI (reference sequence). V lost 3 bases and J 10 bases, leaving 15 bases between the germline ends. For the CDR3, the DNA is TGTGCCAGCAGTTATAGTGAGACCCCGGCAGCTTTCTTT. The encoded protein is CASSYSETPAAFF.